The 22 T cell receptor beta chains given below trace back to one sample, sequenced in a study of cytomegalovirus exposure and HLA in healthy donors (TCRdb year 2017). Library creation used the immunoSEQ multiplex PCR assay. For the multiplex PCR, a mixture combining 60 forward primers for TCR Vbeta segments and 13 reverse primers for TCR Jbeta segments was used. This is the immuneACCESS table as TCRdb keeps it, with only in-frame sequences that have V and J called. A part of the clones is gone; compared with another copy, unresolved V genes explain less than half, and the rest is unexplained. In this sample the table shows more than 85,000 clones, 83% of which occur a single time. The ten largest make up 5% to 6.5% of the sample. The sequenced sample consisted of PBMCs. These receptors came from a man younger than 35 in good health and CMV-seronegative.

Concerning this clone: The junction differs from germline at one of its ends, possibly a read error. Other DNA sequences from this sample encode an identical CDR3 as well. J is TRBJ1-5 and V is TRBV27, with unresolved D. The V gene's germline CDR1 is MNHEY and CDR2 SMNVEV (reference sequence). The CDR3 spans 14 residues. The CDR3 loop reads CASSLGYSNQPQHF. The CDR3 nucleotides are TGTGCCAGCAGCCTCGGTTATAGCAATCAGCCCCAGCACTTT.

The chain links TRBV6-5 to TRBJ1-3; 10 bases fit TRBD1. Germline V lookup: CDR1 MNHEY, CDR2 SVGAGI. The CDR3 loop spans 15 amino acids. V trimming: 5 bases; J trimming: 2 bases; junction bases outside the gene matches: 3. The CDR3 sequence: CASSKGQGPGNTIYF. Written as DNA, the CDR3 is TGTGCCAGCAGTAAGGGACAGGGGCCTGGAAACACCATATATTTT.

This rearrangement joins TRBV28 to TRBJ1-5; perhaps TRBD1 as D (6 bases). The CDR3 is 16 residues long. In germline, CDR1 is MDHEN, CDR2 SYDVKM. Trimming removed 6 bases from V and 0 bases from J, with 15 bases in between. The CDR3 DNA is TGTGCCAGCAGCCTGGACAGAGAAATTAGCAATCAGCCCCAGCATTTT. Translated, it gives CASSLDREISNQPQHF.

V is TRBV19 and J is TRBJ1-1; 9 positions agree with TRBD1. In germline, CDR1 is LNHDA, CDR2 SQIVND (reference sequence). This CDR3 is built from 15 residues. The V and J ends lost 4 bases and 11 bases, in that order; junction bases with no gene match: 14. This chain's CDR3 is CASSKWDRVVKSAFF. DNA of the CDR3: TGTGCCAGTAGTAAATGGGACAGGGTGGTTAAAAGCGCTTTCTTT.

This rearrangement joins TRBV4-3 to TRBJ1-5; D might be TRBD1 (5 bases). Germline values: CDR1 LGHNA, CDR2 YSLEER. V lost 2 bases to trimming and J lost 8 bases, with 16 bases between them. The CDR3 consists of 15 residues. The CDR3 is CASSQSRGGREPQHF. The CDR3 DNA follows: TGCGCCAGCAGCCAATCCCGGGGGGGGAGGGAGCCCCAGCATTTT.

Concerning this clone: The same CDR3 arises from other DNA sequences in this sample as well. The gene calls are TRBV30 and TRBJ1-1; D unresolved. With 0 bases removed from V and 1 base from J, the gap between germline ends came to 6 bases. CDR3 length: 13 amino acids. Per the germline V gene, CDR1 is GTSNPN and CDR2 is SVGIG (reference sequence). CDR3 nucleotides: TGTGCCTGGAGTGTAGCAGGGAACACTGAAGCTTTCTTT. Its protein is CAWSVAGNTEAFF.

As regards this clone: This likely stems from a read error, as it lies one base from a far larger clone. Other nucleotide sequences in the sample specify the same CDR3. The chain employs TRBV27 and TRBJ1-1; 7 nucleotides line up with TRBD1. The CDR3 spans 14 residues. Germline V CDR1 and CDR2: MNHEY, SMNVEV (reference sequence). CDR3 nucleotide sequence: TGTGCCAGCTCAACTCGGACAGGCGTAAATGAAGCTTTTTTT. It translates to CASSTRTGVNEAFF.

The chain links TRBV9 to TRBJ2-3; tentatively, D is TRBD2 (5 bases). The CDR3 runs 15 residues. Trimming removed 3 bases from V and 3 bases from J, with 14 bases in between. CDR1 and CDR2 from the germline V gene are SGDLS and YYNGEE. CDR3 in amino acids: CASSASGAGTDTQYF. DNA for the CDR3: TGTGCCAGCAGCGCCAGCGGAGCTGGGACAGATACGCAGTATTTT.

The chain is built from TRBV4-3 and TRBJ2-7; 9 bases match TRBD2. V lost 0 bases, J lost 4 bases, and 7 bases stayed unmatched. The V gene's germline CDR1 is LGHNA and CDR2 YSLEER. The CDR3 consists of 16 residues. In DNA form, the CDR3 reads TGCGCCAGCAGCCAAGATGGGCTAGCGGGGAGGTACGAGCAGTACTTC. It yields the protein CASSQDGLAGRYEQYF.

The V call is TRBV9, the J call TRBJ1-5; tentatively, D is TRBD1 (5 bases). CDR3 length: 14 amino acids. Trimming took 3 bases from V and 1 from J, leaving 8 bases between them. The germline gives CDR1 SGDLS, CDR2 YYNGEE. Here the CDR3 DNA reads TGTGCCAGCAGCGGGTCAGGGAGCAATCAGCCCCAGCATTTT. It yields the protein CASSGSGSNQPQHF.

This rearrangement joins TRBV20-1 to TRBJ1-4; no clear D. Germline CDR1 DFQATT, CDR2 SNEGSKA (reference sequence). Between the trimmed V and J ends, which lost 7 bases and 8 bases, there was a span of 11 bases. The CDR3 loop spans 11 amino acids. The chain's CDR3 is CSVGRGEKLFF. The CDR3 coding sequence is TGCAGTGTTGGGCGTGGGGAAAAACTGTTTTTT.

The chain carries TRBV5-1 and TRBJ1-1, with a possible D match to TRBD1 (5 bases). In germline, CDR1 is SGHRS, CDR2 YFSETQ. This CDR3 contains 13 residues. V lost 1 base and J 5 bases, leaving 9 bases between the germline ends. The CDR3 sequence is CASSLSGETEAFF. As DNA, the CDR3 is TGCGCCAGCAGCTTGTCGGGGGAGACTGAAGCTTTCTTT. Drawing the rest from reference TRBV5-1 and TRBJ1-1, the complete variable domain is KAGVTQTPRYLIKTRGQQVTLSCSPISGHRSVSWYQQTPGQGLQFLFEYFSETQRNKGNFPGRFSGRQFSNSRSEMNVSTLELGDSALYLCASSLSGETEAFFGQGTRLTVV.

The V gene is TRBV5-8, the J gene TRBJ1-2, with a weak D call TRBD1 (5 bases). V lost 3 bases and J 7 bases, leaving 19 bases between the germline ends. Germline CDR1 is SGHTS and CDR2 is YDEGEE. The CDR3 consists of 15 residues. CDR3 protein: CASSSTDRRWGGYTF. The CDR3 nucleotides are TGTGCCAGCAGCTCCACTGACAGACGGTGGGGTGGCTACACCTTC. Filled out from reference TRBV5-8 and TRBJ1-2, the complete variable domain reads EAGVTQSPTHLIKTRGQQATLRCSPISGHTSVYWYQQALGLGLQFLLWYDEGEERNRGNFPPRFSGRQFPNYSSELNVNALELEDSALYLCASSSTDRRWGGYTFGSGTRLTVV.

The J gene is TRBJ2-1, the V gene TRBV7-9, with 10 positions matching TRBD2. J lost 7 bases, V lost 4 bases, and 10 bases had no gene match. The CDR3 has 16 amino acids. Per germline, CDR1 SEHNR and CDR2 FQNEAQ (reference sequence). The CDR3 DNA reads as TGTGCCAGCAGCTCCGTTCTGGGTAGCGGGAGGAATGAGCAGTTCTTC. Encoded protein: CASSSVLGSGRNEQFF.

The CDR3 reads CASSPGYEQYF. CDR3 nucleotides: TGTGCCAGCAGCCCGGGATACGAGCAGTACTTC. V is TRBV28 and J is TRBJ2-7, with D perhaps matching TRBD2 (5 bases). Trimming left V 6 bases short and J 4 bases short, with 7 bases between. The germline V gene encodes CDR1 MDHEN and CDR2 SYDVKM. The CDR3 is made up of 11 amino acids. The full variable domain, rest sourced from reference TRBV28 and TRBJ2-7, is DVKVTQSSRYLVKRTGEKVFLECVQDMDHENMFWYRQDPGLGLRLIYFSYDVKMKEKGDIPEGYSVSREKKERFSLILESASTNQTSMYLCASSPGYEQYFGPGTRLTVT.

The count of this clone is one. The chain combines TRBV4-3 with TRBJ1-1, with 8 bases identical to TRBD1. Looked up from germline, CDR1 is LGHNA and CDR2 is YSLEER. The ends lost 2 bases at V and 1 base at J; junction bases unmatched: 3. The CDR3 has 15 amino acids. This chain's CDR3 is CASSQMGTGNTEAFF. The CDR3 region has the DNA TGCGCCAGCAGCCAAATGGGGACAGGGAACACTGAAGCTTTCTTT.

The chain couples TRBV11-2 to TRBJ2-3, with TRBD2 identical over 11 bases. The trim removed 5 bases at V and 1 base at J, leaving 8 bases unmatched. The length of the CDR3 is 17 residues. CDR1 is SGHAT and CDR2 is FQNNGV in the germline V gene. Written as DNA, the CDR3 is TGTGCCAGCAGCCCGGGACTAGCGGAGGTGGGCACAGATACGCAGTATTTT. Translating it yields CASSPGLAEVGTDTQYF.

The chain links TRBV7-2 to TRBJ2-3; D is undetermined. CDR1 SGHTA and CDR2 FQGNSA come from the germline V gene. V was clipped by 2 bases and J by 5 bases, with 5 bases between them. CDR3 length: 12 residues. The CDR3 DNA is TGTGCCAGCAGCTTACGGTTAGATACGCAGTATTTT. Translation gives CASSLRLDTQYF.

The chain has TRBV27 and TRBJ1-1; D is unclear. The V and J ends lost 5 bases and 13 bases respectively, with 20 bases between them. Germline values: CDR1 MNHEY, CDR2 SMNVEV (reference sequence). The CDR3 is 13 residues long. CDR3 in DNA: TGTGCCAGCAGTCCCGCCATCTGGGGAGTCGGTTTCTTT. Translation gives CASSPAIWGVGFF.

The chain combines TRBV6-4 with TRBJ1-2; TRBD1 agrees at 7 bases. The CDR3 totals 13 residues. Germline CDR1 MRHNA, CDR2 SNTAGT. V was clipped by 4 bases and J by 6 bases; unmatched bases: 5. CDR3 sequence reads: CASSAGQGDGYTF. In nucleotides, the CDR3 is TGTGCCAGCAGTGCCGGGCAGGGGGATGGCTACACCTTC.

This clone appeared a single time. The genes are TRBV13 and TRBJ2-2, with TRBD1 matching over 9 bases. The germline V gene encodes CDR1 PRHDT and CDR2 FYEKMQ (reference sequence). The CDR3 spans 18 residues. J gave up 13 bases and V 5 bases, and 23 bases lay outside the gene matches. This CDR3 is CASSQEPTGTGSLTGLFF. CDR3 bases: TGTGCCAGCAGCCAAGAACCGACCGGGACAGGGTCCTTAACGGGGCTGTTTTTT.

This rearrangement joins TRBV6-4 to TRBJ1-2; no definite D call. Per germline, CDR1 MRHNA and CDR2 SNTAGT. CDR3 length equals 13 residues. V was shortened by 6 bases and J by 5 bases, with 13 bases between the two germline ends. CDR3 DNA sequence: TGTGCCAGCAGCCACCCAGGTGGGTATGGCTACACCTTC. Translated: CASSHPGGYGYTF.